This T cell receptor beta chain was captured by sequencing in a study of blood T cell repertoires in COVID-19. Profiled with immunoSEQ multiplex PCR; TCRdb holds only in-frame clones, not every one. The sample holds about 70,000 clones, roughly 80% seen once. The sample was peripheral blood. The clonotype comes from an older man who had recovered from COVID-19.

CDR3 nucleotides: TGCGCCAGCAGGAGCTCCTACAATGAGCAGTTCTTC. Amino acids: CASRSSYNEQFF. This sequence joins TRBV5-1 and TRBJ2-1, with unresolved D. V lost 5 bases, J lost 0 bases, and 3 bases lay in between. The CDR3 is made up of 12 amino acids. Germline CDR1 and CDR2: SGHRS and YFSETQ.